One sample yielded the 29 T cell receptor beta chains listed below, sequenced in a study of blood T cell repertoires in COVID-19. Sequencing used immunoSEQ multiplex PCR; TCRdb keeps in-frame clones, though not all of them. The sample lists around 100,000 clones; approximately 86% were seen once. The source material was peripheral blood. These receptors were collected from a human donor in a cohort sampled during active COVID-19.

The rearrangement links TRBV2 to TRBJ2-1; perhaps TRBD1 as D (6 bases). V was cut by 2 bases and J by 2 bases, with 10 bases left in between. Germline V lookup: CDR1 SNHLY, CDR2 FYNNEI. The CDR3 loop spans 15 amino acids. The DNA for the CDR3 is TGTGCCAGCAGTGAATTGGGGACAACCTACAATGAGCAGTTCTTC. Amino acid sequence: CASSELGTTYNEQFF.

This sequence joins TRBV7-2 and TRBJ2-3; 13 bases are a match to TRBD2. The CDR3 spans 17 residues. The V and J ends lost 3 bases and 5 bases, in that order; junction bases with no gene match: 8. Germline V gene data show CDR1 as SGHTA and CDR2 as FQGNSA. The CDR3 region has the DNA TGTGCCAGCAGCTTTATGGGACTAGCGGGACAGGGAGATACGCAGTATTTT. Translating it yields CASSFMGLAGQGDTQYF.

This chain joins TRBV11-1 and TRBJ2-2; 10 nucleotides agree with TRBD1. Germline CDR1 reads SGHAT; CDR2 reads FQDESV (reference sequence). Unmatched junction bases numbered 9, after V lost 5 bases and J lost 6 bases. The CDR3 spans 16 residues. The CDR3 region is CASSLPGQGIAGELFF. The CDR3 nucleotides read TGTGCCAGCAGCCTACCGGGACAGGGGATCGCCGGGGAGCTGTTTTTT.

The chain joins TRBV5-1 to TRBJ2-7, with D perhaps matching TRBD2 (5 bases). There are 14 residues in the CDR3. V was pared by 4 bases and J by 3 bases, with 14 bases between. Germline-derived CDR1 and CDR2 are SGHRS and YFSETQ. The CDR3 region has the DNA TGCGCCAGCAGCAACCCCCGCGGAGGCTACGAGCAGTACTTC. It codes for CASSNPRGGYEQYF.

The chain uses TRBV7-3 and TRBJ2-3; perhaps TRBD2 as D (5 bases). V dropped 2 bases and J dropped 4 bases, with 10 bases sitting between them. This CDR3 region has 14 residues. Germline lookup yields CDR1 SGHTA and CDR2 FQGTGA. The CDR3 here is CASSLEGWADTQYF. The CDR3 nucleotides are TGTGCCAGCAGCTTAGAGGGTTGGGCAGATACGCAGTATTTT.

CDR3 in DNA: TGTGCCAGCAGCCAAGGACTAGCGGGAGGGCCGGGATCCTACGAGCAGTACTTC. Protein: CASSQGLAGGPGSYEQYF. The chain joins TRBV14 to TRBJ2-7; 14 bases map to TRBD2. Trimming cost V 1 base and J 1 base; bases outside gene matches: 6. The CDR3 consists of 18 residues. Germline lookup yields CDR1 SGHDN and CDR2 FVKESK.

The genes are TRBV2 and TRBJ1-2, with D uncertain. Trimming removed 7 bases at V and 5 bases at J, with 11 bases between. CDR1 and CDR2 (germline): SNHLY, FYNNEI. CDR3 length: 12 residues. CDR3 DNA: TGTGCCAGCACTCCAGAATGGTATGGCTACACCTTC. Its translation: CASTPEWYGYTF. Full variable domain (rest looked up from reference TRBV2 and TRBJ1-2): EPEVTQTPSHQVTQMGQEVILRCVPISNHLYFYWYRQILGQKVEFLVSFYNNEISEKSEIFDDQFSVERPDGSNFTLKIRSTKLEDSAMYFCASTPEWYGYTFGSGTRLTVV.

This chain uses TRBV6-6 with TRBJ2-7; tentative D call: TRBD1 (6 bases). V was cut by 0 bases and J by 2 bases, with 14 bases left in between. This CDR3 has 16 amino acids. Looked up from germline, CDR1 is MNHNY and CDR2 is SVGAGI (reference sequence). CDR3 coding DNA: TGTGCCAGCAGTTACTCGATAGTTCAGGGGACCTACGAGCAGTACTTC. Translating it yields CASSYSIVQGTYEQYF.

The J gene is TRBJ2-5, the V gene TRBV3-1 (or the pseudogene TRBV3-2); D is unresolved. Trimming cost V 2 bases and J 7 bases, with 2 bases left between them. The length of the CDR3 is 10 residues. Germline lookup yields CDR1 LGHDT and CDR2 YNNKEL (reference sequence). The CDR3 loop reads CASSQRTQYF. DNA of the CDR3: TGTGCCAGCAGCCAACGGACCCAGTACTTC.

The chain uses TRBV19 and TRBJ2-7; D is possibly TRBD2 (7 bases). V lost 2 bases and J 4 bases, leaving 12 bases between the germline ends. The CDR3 has 14 amino acids. Germline V gene sequence: CDR1 LNHDA, CDR2 SQIVND (reference sequence). As DNA, the CDR3 is TGTGCCAGTAGTATACGCGAGGGGGGGTACGAGCAGTACTTC. This codes for CASSIREGGYEQYF.

The gene calls are TRBV28 and TRBJ2-2; a possible D gene is TRBD1 (9 bases). The CDR3 has 15 residues. V was cut by 8 bases and J by 6 bases, with 19 bases left in between. Germline values: CDR1 MDHEN, CDR2 SYDVKM. CDR3 loop: CASGRGGTGSGELFF. The CDR3 DNA follows: TGTGCCAGCGGGCGCGGGGGGACAGGGTCCGGGGAGCTGTTTTTT.

The rearrangement links TRBV5-1 to TRBJ2-7, with D maybe TRBD1 (7 bases). Trimming removed 0 bases at V and 3 bases at J, with 13 bases between. CDR1 is SGHRS, CDR2 YFSETQ, per germline. The CDR3 consists of 15 residues. The CDR3 region has the DNA TGCGCCAGCAGCTTGGTGGGGGGACAGAGCTACGAGCAGTACTTC. It yields the protein CASSLVGGQSYEQYF.

The V and J genes are TRBV7-2 and TRBJ1-2, with 8 nucleotides matching TRBD1. There are 14 residues in the CDR3. Germline V CDR1 and CDR2: SGHTA, FQGNSA. J lost 5 bases, V lost 5 bases, and 7 bases had no gene match. The CDR3, as DNA: TGTGCCAGCAGCCCCCGGACAGGGCGGTATGGCTACACCTTC. Translation gives CASSPRTGRYGYTF. The whole variable domain, filled in from reference TRBV7-2 and TRBJ1-2, reads GAGVSQSPSNKVTEKGKDVELRCDPISGHTALYWYRQSLGQGLEFLIYFQGNSAPDKSGLPSDRFSAERTGGSVSTLTIQRTQQEDSAVYLCASSPRTGRYGYTFGSGTRLTVV.

The chain uses TRBV24-1 and TRBJ1-1; 7 bases match TRBD1. This CDR3 has 17 residues. CDR1 and CDR2 (germline): KGHDR, SFDVKD. The ends lost 2 bases at V and 2 bases at J; junction bases unmatched: 10. The CDR3 nucleotides are TGTGCCACCAGTGATTCCGGGACAGCGCGTCCAAACACTGAAGCTTTCTTT. Its protein is CATSDSGTARPNTEAFF.

The V call is TRBV30, the J call TRBJ2-1; D possibly corresponds to TRBD2 (6 bases). Deletions cut 3 bases from V and 6 bases from J, with 15 bases between. This CDR3 region has 14 residues. Germline V gene data show CDR1 as GTSNPN and CDR2 as SVGIG (reference sequence). The CDR3 protein is CAWRRENVRNEQFF. CDR3 nucleotide sequence: TGTGCCTGGAGACGGGAGAATGTACGCAATGAGCAGTTCTTC.

The chain employs TRBV9 and TRBJ2-5; tentatively, D is TRBD1 (7 bases). Looked up from germline, CDR1 is SGDLS and CDR2 is YYNGEE. The V gene lost 4 bases and the J gene lost 2 bases, with 12 bases spanning the gap. This CDR3 contains 14 residues. The CDR3 DNA reads as TGTGCCAGCAGCCCCAGGGGGGCTCAAGAGACCCAGTACTTC. Residues: CASSPRGAQETQYF. The variable domain in full, with the rest retrieved from reference TRBV9 and TRBJ2-5, is DSGVTQTPKHLITATGQRVTLRCSPRSGDLSVYWYQQSLDQGLQFLIQYYNGEERAKGNILERFSAQQFPDLHSELNLSSLELGDSALYFCASSPRGAQETQYFGPGTRLLVL.

This chain links TRBV27 with TRBJ2-2; 10 bases are shared with TRBD2. With V trimmed by 4 bases and J by 3 bases, 5 bases remained unmatched. In germline, CDR1 is MNHEY, CDR2 SMNVEV (reference sequence). The CDR3 has 16 amino acids. CDR3 sequence: CASSSSGGAYTGELFF. CDR3 sequence (DNA): TGTGCCAGCAGTTCCAGCGGGGGGGCTTACACCGGGGAGCTGTTTTTT.

The gene calls are TRBV12-3 or TRBV12-4 and TRBJ2-2, with D uncertain. The CDR3 consists of 12 residues. Trimming pared 5 bases from V and 8 bases from J, leaving 9 bases between. CDR3 protein: CASSPTGGELFF. For the CDR3, the DNA is TGTGCCAGCAGTCCGACGGGTGGGGAGCTGTTTTTT.

This clone is a singleton in its sample. The rearrangement links TRBV30 to TRBJ1-5; a weak D match, TRBD1 (5 bases). Germline assignment: CDR1 GTSNPN and CDR2 SVGIG (reference sequence). With 0 bases removed from V and 7 bases from J, the gap between germline ends came to 10 bases. The CDR3 covers 13 residues. The CDR3: CAWSVGEGQPQHF. CDR3 DNA: TGTGCCTGGAGTGTAGGGGAAGGGCAGCCCCAGCATTTT.

This sequence joins TRBV6-6 and TRBJ2-2, with no clear D. Germline CDR1 MNHNY, CDR2 SVGAGI (reference sequence). The CDR3 is 16 amino acids. Trimming cost V 2 bases and J 0 bases, with 10 bases left between them. The CDR3 region has the DNA TGTGCCAGCAGTTACACGGCAGGCACGAACACCGGGGAGCTGTTTTTT. This gives the protein CASSYTAGTNTGELFF.

DNA for the CDR3: TGTGCCAGCAGCCGTACTTCTACTAGCACAGATACGCAGTATTTT. This gives the protein CASSRTSTSTDTQYF. The chain joins TRBV7-2 to TRBJ2-3; D unclear. This CDR3 contains 15 residues. The V gene lost 5 bases and the J gene lost 0 bases, with 12 bases spanning the gap. Looked up from germline, CDR1 is SGHTA and CDR2 is FQGNSA.

The chain couples TRBV29-1 to TRBJ2-1; 8 bases line up with TRBD2. V lost 1 base and J lost 3; bases outside the gene matches: 5. The CDR3 spans 15 residues. The germline V gene has CDR1 SQVTM and CDR2 ANQGSEA. CDR3 in amino acids: CSVEGSGVGYNEQFF. In nucleotides, the CDR3 is TGCAGCGTTGAAGGTAGCGGGGTAGGCTACAATGAGCAGTTCTTC.

V is TRBV28 and J is TRBJ2-7; D may be TRBD2 (5 bases). V lost 6 bases and J 3 bases, leaving 9 bases between the germline ends. The CDR3 is 12 residues long. The germline V gene has CDR1 MDHEN and CDR2 SYDVKM. CDR3 region: CASSDYDYEQYF. The CDR3 DNA reads as TGTGCCAGCAGCGACTATGACTACGAGCAGTACTTC. The full variable domain, completed using reference TRBV28 and TRBJ2-7, is DVKVTQSSRYLVKRTGEKVFLECVQDMDHENMFWYRQDPGLGLRLIYFSYDVKMKEKGDIPEGYSVSREKKERFSLILESASTNQTSMYLCASSDYDYEQYFGPGTRLTVT.

The V call is TRBV28, the J call TRBJ2-7, with 11 bases fitting TRBD2. Germline V CDR1 and CDR2: MDHEN, SYDVKM. V trimming: 3 bases; J trimming: 4 bases; junction bases outside the gene matches: 8. CDR3 length equals 16 residues. CDR3 nucleotide sequence: TGTGCCAGCAGTTTTTTATTAGCGGGAGGGCCGTACGAGCAGTACTTC. Its protein is CASSFLLAGGPYEQYF. The whole variable domain, filled in from reference TRBV28 and TRBJ2-7, reads DVKVTQSSRYLVKRTGEKVFLECVQDMDHENMFWYRQDPGLGLRLIYFSYDVKMKEKGDIPEGYSVSREKKERFSLILESASTNQTSMYLCASSFLLAGGPYEQYFGPGTRLTVT.

The J gene is TRBJ1-5, the V gene TRBV5-5; 9 bases agree with TRBD1. The CDR3 covers 16 residues. J was trimmed by 4 bases and V by 4 bases; bases with no gene match: 9. Germline V CDR1 and CDR2: SGHKS, YYEKEE (reference sequence). The CDR3 region is CASSLTGGRGNQPQHF. DNA of the CDR3: TGTGCCAGCAGCCTGACAGGGGGTCGAGGAAATCAGCCCCAGCATTTT.

This chain joins TRBV25-1 and TRBJ2-7, with D tentatively TRBD1 (5 bases). This CDR3 has 15 residues. In germline, CDR1 is MGHDK, CDR2 SYGVNS. V lost 2 bases and J 0 bases, leaving 11 bases between the germline ends. CDR3 nucleotide sequence: TGTGCCAGCAGTGAAGGGTTGGACAACTCCTACGAGCAGTACTTC. Its protein is CASSEGLDNSYEQYF.

This clone was observed once. V usage is TRBV7-3 and J usage is TRBJ2-7; 10 positions match TRBD2. With V trimmed by 1 base and J by 4 bases, 4 bases remained unmatched. The CDR3 totals 15 residues. CDR1 SGHTA and CDR2 FQGTGA come from the germline V gene. This chain's CDR3 is CASSLSLAGAYEQYF. The CDR3 DNA reads TGTGCCAGCAGCTTAAGCCTAGCGGGGGCTTACGAGCAGTACTTC.

The rearrangement links TRBV5-1 to TRBJ2-7; 8 bases are shared with TRBD1. Unmatched junction bases numbered 7, after V lost 0 bases and J lost 2 bases. The CDR3 length is 16 residues. CDR1 and CDR2 from the germline V gene are SGHRS and YFSETQ. The CDR3 DNA reads TGCGCCAGCAGCTTGGCAGCAGGGACAGGCACCTACGAGCAGTACTTC. Its translation: CASSLAAGTGTYEQYF.

This chain connects TRBV29-1 to TRBJ2-1, with D possibly being TRBD2 (6 bases). Trimming cost V 5 bases and J 5 bases, with 16 bases left between them. Germline lookup yields CDR1 SQVTM and CDR2 ANQGSEA. This CDR3 contains 14 residues. This chain's CDR3 is CSVFPGLANNEQFF. In DNA form, the CDR3 reads TGCAGCGTTTTTCCGGGACTCGCGAACAATGAGCAGTTCTTC.